These 9 T cell receptor beta chains were all obtained from the same sample, sequenced in a study of cytomegalovirus exposure and HLA in healthy donors. Amplification used 60 Vbeta primers and 13 Jbeta primers. Some clones are missing from TCRdb's copy, which holds only in-frame ones; the method was immunoSEQ multiplex PCR. The table shows roughly 200,000 clones, with 70% to 85% occurring only once. The sample taken for sequencing was PBMCs. The receptor set was obtained from a woman in her fifties or sixties in good health and CMV-seropositive.

This clone was seen a few times. This chain connects TRBV5-1 to TRBJ1-3; no definite D call. Trimming removed 2 bases at V and 0 bases at J, with 6 bases between. The length of the CDR3 is 14 residues. The V gene's germline CDR1 is SGHRS and CDR2 YFSETQ. The CDR3 region is CASSLTASGNTIYF. The CDR3, as DNA: TGCGCCAGCAGCTTAACAGCCTCTGGAAACACCATATATTTT. Using reference TRBV5-1 and TRBJ1-3 for the parts outside the CDR3, the full variable domain is KAGVTQTPRYLIKTRGQQVTLSCSPISGHRSVSWYQQTPGQGLQFLFEYFSETQRNKGNFPGRFSGRQFSNSRSEMNVSTLELGDSALYLCASSLTASGNTIYFGEGSWLTVV.

The chain carries TRBV6-5 and TRBJ2-7; D is ambiguous. V lost 6 bases and J lost 0, with 15 bases in between. This CDR3 has 15 amino acids. Germline V gives CDR1 MNHEY, CDR2 SVGAGI. The CDR3 nucleotides read TGTGCCAGCAGACTCACAGCCTTAAGCTCCTACGAGCAGTACTTC. It is translated as CASRLTALSSYEQYF.

The chain combines TRBV4-1 with TRBJ2-3, with a tentative D call TRBD2 (6 bases). V shed 2 bases and J shed 6 bases, with 12 bases lying between them. The germline gives CDR1 MGHRA, CDR2 YSYEKL. The CDR3 sequence is 14 residues long. The CDR3 is CASSQTGTRDTQYF. The CDR3 bases are TGCGCCAGCAGCCAAACCGGGACTCGGGATACGCAGTATTTT.

The chain couples TRBV23-1 to TRBJ2-7; a weak D match, TRBD2 (7 bases). TRBV23-1 is an ORF, and what it does is uncertain. This CDR3 has 12 residues. V was pared by 11 bases and J by 3 bases, with 14 bases between. The CDR3 region has the DNA TGCGCCGGGGGGGGGCTGAACTACGAGCAGTACTTC. Amino acids: CAGGGLNYEQYF.

The CDR3 sequence is CAWRSKQGARGETQYF. The CDR3 DNA is TGTGCCTGGAGATCCAAACAGGGGGCAAGGGGGGAGACCCAGTACTTC. The genes are TRBV30 and TRBJ2-5, with TRBD1 matching 9 bases. There are 16 residues in the CDR3. Looked up from germline, CDR1 is GTSNPN and CDR2 is SVGIG (reference sequence). V trimming: 3 bases; J trimming: 5 bases; junction bases outside the gene matches: 13.

With respect to this clone: Other nucleotide sequences from this sample produce the same CDR3. The chain employs TRBV30 and TRBJ2-3; no definite D call. This CDR3 has 12 residues. V lost 0 bases to trimming and J lost 5 bases, with 6 bases between them. Germline V CDR1 and CDR2: GTSNPN, SVGIG (reference sequence). This CDR3 is CAWSVLGDTQYF. The CDR3 DNA is TGTGCCTGGAGTGTACTTGGAGATACGCAGTATTTT.

The chain has TRBV4-1 and TRBJ2-6; 8 nucleotides agree with TRBD2. This CDR3 contains 15 residues. From germline, CDR1 is MGHRA and CDR2 YSYEKL. With 5 bases clipped from V and 2 bases from J, the junction kept 2 bases outside the gene matches. CDR3 amino acids: CASSFGGAGANVLTF. The CDR3 coding sequence is TGCGCCAGCAGCTTCGGGGGGGCTGGGGCCAACGTCCTGACTTTC.

In its sample, this clone was seen once. The CDR3 protein is CASSSGLSTDTQYF. The CDR3, as DNA: TGTGCCAGCAGCTCGGGACTAAGCACAGATACGCAGTATTTT. The chain has TRBV7-7 and TRBJ2-3; 7 bases agree with TRBD2. Trimming cost V 4 bases and J 0 bases; bases outside gene matches: 1. This CDR3 has 14 residues. Looked up from germline, CDR1 is SSHAT and CDR2 is FNYEAQ (reference sequence).

V usage is TRBV15 and J usage is TRBJ2-3; the D gene is possibly TRBD2 (5 bases). Germline V gene lookup returns CDR1 LNHNV and CDR2 YYDKDF (reference sequence). V lost 6 bases to trimming and J lost 0 bases, with 19 bases between them. CDR3 size: 17 residues. CDR3 DNA: TGTGCCACCAGTCTAGCAACCGCGGCCCTAAGCACAGATACGCAGTATTTT. It is translated as CATSLATAALSTDTQYF.